One and the same sample provided the 3 T cell receptor beta chains below, sequenced in a study of blood T cell repertoires in COVID-19. Produced via immunoSEQ multiplex PCR; TCRdb's table is partial and in-frame only. The sample lists around 140,000 clones, around 87% occurring once. Material: peripheral blood. The receptors were gathered from a man aged 45-65 years with active COVID-19.

The chain carries TRBV5-1 and TRBJ2-7; 11 bases fit TRBD1. The germline CDR1 and CDR2 sequences are SGHRS and YFSETQ. V dropped 0 bases and J dropped 0; count of bases not matched to a gene: 2. This CDR3 comprises 16 residues. The CDR3 region is CASSLAGQGASYEQYF. The CDR3 DNA is TGCGCCAGCAGCTTGGCTGGACAGGGGGCCTCCTACGAGCAGTACTTC.

The rearrangement joins TRBV3-1 (or the pseudogene TRBV3-2) to TRBJ2-7; D uncertain. Germline V gene lookup returns CDR1 LGHDT and CDR2 YNNKEL (reference sequence). V was pared by 2 bases and J by 1 base, with 6 bases between. This CDR3 has 13 residues. CDR3 coding DNA: TGTGCCAGCAGCCAACCTAATTCCTACGAGCAGTACTTC. Translation: CASSQPNSYEQYF.

J is TRBJ1-4 and V is TRBV6-6; a possible D gene is TRBD1 (5 bases). CDR1 MNHNY and CDR2 SVGAGI come from the germline V gene (reference sequence). The CDR3 has 15 residues. V was cut by 0 bases and J by 8 bases, with 13 bases left in between. The CDR3 protein is CASSYSKGRGEKLFF. The DNA for the CDR3 is TGTGCCAGCAGTTACTCGAAGGGTCGGGGGGAAAAACTGTTTTTT.